Detailed here is one T cell receptor beta chain. Under the authors' procedure: Estimated nucleated cell counts came from reference gene primer amplification. Profiled with immunoSEQ multiplex PCR; TCRdb holds only in-frame clones, not every one. V and J calls and clone size follow that table, whereas D and trimming were derived from the DNA. The repertoire holds roughly 120,000 clones, with approximately 84% as singletons. The sample comes from a study of blood T cell repertoires in COVID-19. Study-wide context: Both acute and convalescent COVID-19 samples were obtained from the United States, Italy and Spain. In each case, the material was cDNA or gDNA derived from T cells, B-cell-depleted T cells, or PBMCs.

CDR1 is SNHLY and CDR2 is FYNNEI in the germline V gene. Trimming took off 2 bases at V and 5 bases at J, with 15 bases between the two ends. This CDR3 spans 15 amino acids. This rearrangement joins TRBV2 to TRBJ1-2; perhaps TRBD1 as D (5 bases). The sequencing input was peripheral blood. The clonotype originates from a woman aged 60-70 years with acute or convalescent COVID-19. The DNA of the CDR3 is TGTGCCAGCAGTGAACACCTCGGGACTCTGTATGGCTACACCTTC. This encodes CASSEHLGTLYGYTF.